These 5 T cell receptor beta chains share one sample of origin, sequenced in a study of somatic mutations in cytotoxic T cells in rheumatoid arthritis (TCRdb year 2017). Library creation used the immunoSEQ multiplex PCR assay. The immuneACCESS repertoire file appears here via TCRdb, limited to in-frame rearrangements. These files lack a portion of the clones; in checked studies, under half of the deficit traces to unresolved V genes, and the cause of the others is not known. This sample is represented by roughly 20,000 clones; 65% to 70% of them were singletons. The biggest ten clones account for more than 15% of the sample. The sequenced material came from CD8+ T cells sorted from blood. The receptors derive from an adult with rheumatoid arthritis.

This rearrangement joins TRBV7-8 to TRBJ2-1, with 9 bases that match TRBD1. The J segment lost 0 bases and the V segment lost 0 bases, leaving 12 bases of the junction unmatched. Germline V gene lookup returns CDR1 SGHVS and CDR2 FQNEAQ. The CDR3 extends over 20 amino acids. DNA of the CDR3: TGTGCCAGCAGCTTAGCCCTTGACCTAGGGACAGGGAGCTCCTACAATGAGCAGTTCTTC. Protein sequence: CASSLALDLGTGSSYNEQFF.

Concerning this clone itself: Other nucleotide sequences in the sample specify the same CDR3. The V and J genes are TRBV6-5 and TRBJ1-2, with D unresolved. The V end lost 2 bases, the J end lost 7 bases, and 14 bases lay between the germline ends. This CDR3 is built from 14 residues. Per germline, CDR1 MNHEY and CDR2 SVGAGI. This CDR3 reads CASSYAEGLAGYTF. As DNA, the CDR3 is TGTGCCAGCAGTTACGCAGAAGGTCTGGCTGGCTACACCTTC.

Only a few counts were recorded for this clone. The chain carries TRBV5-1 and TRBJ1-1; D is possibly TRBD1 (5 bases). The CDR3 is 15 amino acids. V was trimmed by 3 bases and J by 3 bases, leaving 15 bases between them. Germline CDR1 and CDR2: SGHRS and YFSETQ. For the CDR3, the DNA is TGCGCCAGCAGCTACACCACCTCAGGGCACACTGAAGCTTTCTTT. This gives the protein CASSYTTSGHTEAFF.

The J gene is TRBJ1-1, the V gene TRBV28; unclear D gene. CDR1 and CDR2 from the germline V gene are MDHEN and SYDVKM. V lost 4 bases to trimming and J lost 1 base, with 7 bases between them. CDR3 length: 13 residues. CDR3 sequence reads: CASSSVTNTEAFF. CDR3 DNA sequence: TGTGCCAGCAGTTCCGTCACGAACACTGAAGCTTTCTTT.

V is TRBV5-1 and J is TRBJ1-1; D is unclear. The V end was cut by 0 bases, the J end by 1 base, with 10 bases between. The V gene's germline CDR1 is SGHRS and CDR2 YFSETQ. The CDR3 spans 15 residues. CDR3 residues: CASSLAVSGNTEAFF. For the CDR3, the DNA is TGCGCCAGCAGCTTGGCCGTATCGGGGAACACTGAAGCTTTCTTT. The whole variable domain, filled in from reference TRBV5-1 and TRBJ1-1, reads KAGVTQTPRYLIKTRGQQVTLSCSPISGHRSVSWYQQTPGQGLQFLFEYFSETQRNKGNFPGRFSGRQFSNSRSEMNVSTLELGDSALYLCASSLAVSGNTEAFFGQGTRLTVV.